This T cell receptor beta chain came from a study of response to subunit inactivated influenza vaccine. Germline V gives CDR1 MNHEY, CDR2 SVGAGI. The length of the CDR3 is 15 residues. The V end lost 6 bases, the J end lost 3 bases, and 18 bases lay between the germline ends. One entry per CDR3 protein, called by TCRdb with MiXCR from the RT-PCR reads. The sample comprises some 800,000 distinct CDR3 sequences, around 21% of which are singletons, and 10% to 13% rests with the top ten. The TCR originated in a man aged 45-60 years who received an inactivated influenza vaccine. The chain links TRBV6-5 to TRBJ2-7; D is perhaps TRBD1 (5 bases). The sequencing here drew on PBMCs from blood, taken 4 to 6 days after vaccination. CDR3 in amino acids: CASRLDRHFIYEQYF. DNA of the CDR3: TGTGCCAGCAGGTTAGACAGACATTTTATCTACGAGCAGTACTTC.